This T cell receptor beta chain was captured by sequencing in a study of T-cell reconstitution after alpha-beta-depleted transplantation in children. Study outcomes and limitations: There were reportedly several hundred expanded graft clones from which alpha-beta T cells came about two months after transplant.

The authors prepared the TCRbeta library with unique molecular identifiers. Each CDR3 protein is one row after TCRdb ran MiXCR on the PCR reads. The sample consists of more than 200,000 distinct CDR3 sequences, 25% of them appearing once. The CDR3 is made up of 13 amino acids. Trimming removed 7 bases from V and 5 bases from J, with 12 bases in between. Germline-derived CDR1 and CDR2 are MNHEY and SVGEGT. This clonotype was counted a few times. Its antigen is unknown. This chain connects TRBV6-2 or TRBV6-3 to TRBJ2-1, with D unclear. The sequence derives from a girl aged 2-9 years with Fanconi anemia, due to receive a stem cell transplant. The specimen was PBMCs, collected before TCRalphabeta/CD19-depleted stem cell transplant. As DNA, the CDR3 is TGTGCCAGCACCCTCGACGGTAACAATGAGCAGTTCTTC. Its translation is CASTLDGNNEQFF.